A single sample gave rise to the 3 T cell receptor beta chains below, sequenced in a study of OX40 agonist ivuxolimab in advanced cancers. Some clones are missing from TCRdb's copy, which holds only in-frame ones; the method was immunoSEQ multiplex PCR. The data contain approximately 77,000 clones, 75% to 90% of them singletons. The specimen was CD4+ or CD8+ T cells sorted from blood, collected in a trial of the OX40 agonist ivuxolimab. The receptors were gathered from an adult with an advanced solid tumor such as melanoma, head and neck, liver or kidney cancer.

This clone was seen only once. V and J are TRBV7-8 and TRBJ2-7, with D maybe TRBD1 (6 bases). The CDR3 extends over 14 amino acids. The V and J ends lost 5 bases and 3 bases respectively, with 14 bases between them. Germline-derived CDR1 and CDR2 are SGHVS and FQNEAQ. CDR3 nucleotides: TGTGCCAGCAGCCAACGGACAGATCGCTACGAGCAGTACTTC. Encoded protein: CASSQRTDRYEQYF.

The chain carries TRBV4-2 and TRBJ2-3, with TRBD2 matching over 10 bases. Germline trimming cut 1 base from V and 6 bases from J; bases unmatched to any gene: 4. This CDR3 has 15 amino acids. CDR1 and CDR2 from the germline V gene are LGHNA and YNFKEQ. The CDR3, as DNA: TGTGCCAGCAGCCAAGGCTCTAGCGGGAGTGATACGCAGTATTTT. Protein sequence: CASSQGSSGSDTQYF.

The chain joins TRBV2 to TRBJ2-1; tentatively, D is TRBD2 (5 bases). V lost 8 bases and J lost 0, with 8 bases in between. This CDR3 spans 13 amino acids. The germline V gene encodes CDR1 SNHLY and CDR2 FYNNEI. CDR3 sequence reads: CASGLTSYNEQFF. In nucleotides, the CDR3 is TGTGCCAGCGGACTGACCTCCTACAATGAGCAGTTCTTC.